This TCR beta chain was captured in a study of blood T cell repertoires in COVID-19. Study in general: The origin of the acute and convalescent COVID-19 samples was the United States, Italy and Spain. The cDNA or gDNA used as material had been derived from T cells, B-cell-depleted T cells, or PBMCs.

V shed 0 bases and J shed 6 bases, with 14 bases lying between them. Germline CDR1 SNHLY, CDR2 FYNNEI. The CDR3 runs 15 residues. Data came from immunoSEQ multiplex PCR; TCRdb stores just in-frame clones and leaves some out. The data show about 100,000 clones, with around 80% seen just once and 9.8% held by the top ten. This TCR derives from a man between 60 and 75 years old with active or convalescent COVID-19. The sequencing sample was made of peripheral blood. J is TRBJ1-2 and V is TRBV2, with D perhaps matching TRBD1 (5 bases). The DNA of the CDR3 is TGTGCCAGCAGTGAAGCGCTTAGGCAGGGTGATGGCTACACCTTC. It specifies CASSEALRQGDGYTF. Complete variable domain (other parts from reference TRBV2 and TRBJ1-2): EPEVTQTPSHQVTQMGQEVILRCVPISNHLYFYWYRQILGQKVEFLVSFYNNEISEKSEIFDDQFSVERPDGSNFTLKIRSTKLEDSAMYFCASSEALRQGDGYTFGSGTRLTVV.